Presented here are 6 T cell receptor beta chains from one specimen sequenced in a study of T cell responses to AZD1222 COVID-19 vaccine. Only in-frame clones appear in the TCRdb table, and some are missing; sequencing was by immunoSEQ multiplex PCR. The sample lists about 110,000 clones; about nine tenths were seen once. Sample: peripheral blood, taken 28 days after the second AZD1222 dose. The receptors come from an adult who received the AZD1222 COVID-19 vaccine.

The chain combines TRBV3-1 (or the pseudogene TRBV3-2) with TRBJ1-5; D is ambiguous. The V and J ends lost 2 bases and 7 bases respectively, with 6 bases between them. This CDR3 region has 12 residues. The germline gives CDR1 LGHDT, CDR2 YNNKEL (reference sequence). The CDR3 here is CASSQNGQPQHF. The DNA of the CDR3 is TGTGCCAGCAGCCAAAACGGCCAGCCCCAGCATTTT.

As DNA, the CDR3 is TGTGCCAGCAGTGATAGGGGGCGCGGGGAGACCCAGTACTTC. Translating gives CASSDRGRGETQYF. V is TRBV27 and J is TRBJ2-5; 7 positions agree with TRBD1. From germline, CDR1 is MNHEY and CDR2 SMNVEV (reference sequence). The CDR3 extends over 14 amino acids. V shed 5 bases, J shed 5 bases, and the junction held 8 bases outside the gene matches.

The chain recombines TRBV27 with TRBJ2-3; 7 bases are a match to TRBD2. V gave up 0 bases and J gave up 5 bases; unmatched junction bases: 5. Germline V CDR1 and CDR2: MNHEY, SMNVEV (reference sequence). The CDR3 runs to 15 residues. The CDR3 nucleotides read TGTGCCAGCAGTTTATCTACGGGGGGTCAAGATACGCAGTATTTT. Its protein is CASSLSTGGQDTQYF.

The chain is built from TRBV6-1 and TRBJ2-5, with a possible D match to TRBD1 (5 bases). V lost 5 bases, J lost 4 bases, and 14 bases lay in between. CDR3 length: 14 amino acids. The germline gives CDR1 MNHNS, CDR2 SASEGT. The CDR3 nucleotides read TGTGCCAGCAGTTCCCCAGGGTGGGGAGAGACCCAGTACTTC. As protein: CASSSPGWGETQYF.

The V and J genes are TRBV2 and TRBJ1-1; D is perhaps TRBD1 (5 bases). Germline V lookup: CDR1 SNHLY, CDR2 FYNNEI. The CDR3 loop spans 15 amino acids. V lost 2 bases to trimming and J lost 5 bases, with 15 bases between them. CDR3 in amino acids: CASSEYFGGGTEAFF. DNA of the CDR3: TGTGCCAGCAGTGAATACTTCGGGGGAGGGACTGAAGCTTTCTTT.

This sequence joins TRBV6-5 and TRBJ2-1, with D perhaps TRBD1 (5 bases). The CDR3 length is 12 residues. Germline values: CDR1 MNHEY, CDR2 SVGAGI. V dropped 6 bases and J dropped 12 bases, with 15 bases sitting between them. For the CDR3, the DNA is TGTGCCAGCAGGGACAACAGAGCCCGGCAGTTCTTC. This codes for CASRDNRARQFF.